This TCR beta chain comes out of a study of OX40 agonist ivuxolimab in advanced cancers. Patients who had autoimmune disease history or got systemic immunosuppression were left out. Assay: immunoSEQ multiplex PCR; the TCRdb copy retains only in-frame clones and omits some. This table has 85,000 to 100,000 clones, roughly 84% appearing once. As for this clone: What it binds is unknown.

Study-level results: Normalized expansion of T-cell clones was also low for some nonresponders. By week 6 at 0.1 to 3.0 mg/kg, blood CD4+ and CD8+ T cells had expanded clonally.

CDR1 is LNHNV, CDR2 YYDKDF, per germline (reference sequence). With 0 bases removed from V and 0 bases from J, the gap between germline ends came to 13 bases. This CDR3 has 17 residues. The receptor comes from an adult with an advanced solid tumor such as melanoma, head and neck, liver or kidney cancer. This chain joins TRBV15 and TRBJ2-3; no definite D call. The sequenced sample was CD4+ or CD8+ T cells sorted from blood, obtained in a trial of the OX40 agonist ivuxolimab. The CDR3 sequence is CATSREEAATSTDTQYF. Here the CDR3 DNA reads TGTGCCACCAGCAGAGAAGAGGCAGCAACTAGCACAGATACGCAGTATTTT.